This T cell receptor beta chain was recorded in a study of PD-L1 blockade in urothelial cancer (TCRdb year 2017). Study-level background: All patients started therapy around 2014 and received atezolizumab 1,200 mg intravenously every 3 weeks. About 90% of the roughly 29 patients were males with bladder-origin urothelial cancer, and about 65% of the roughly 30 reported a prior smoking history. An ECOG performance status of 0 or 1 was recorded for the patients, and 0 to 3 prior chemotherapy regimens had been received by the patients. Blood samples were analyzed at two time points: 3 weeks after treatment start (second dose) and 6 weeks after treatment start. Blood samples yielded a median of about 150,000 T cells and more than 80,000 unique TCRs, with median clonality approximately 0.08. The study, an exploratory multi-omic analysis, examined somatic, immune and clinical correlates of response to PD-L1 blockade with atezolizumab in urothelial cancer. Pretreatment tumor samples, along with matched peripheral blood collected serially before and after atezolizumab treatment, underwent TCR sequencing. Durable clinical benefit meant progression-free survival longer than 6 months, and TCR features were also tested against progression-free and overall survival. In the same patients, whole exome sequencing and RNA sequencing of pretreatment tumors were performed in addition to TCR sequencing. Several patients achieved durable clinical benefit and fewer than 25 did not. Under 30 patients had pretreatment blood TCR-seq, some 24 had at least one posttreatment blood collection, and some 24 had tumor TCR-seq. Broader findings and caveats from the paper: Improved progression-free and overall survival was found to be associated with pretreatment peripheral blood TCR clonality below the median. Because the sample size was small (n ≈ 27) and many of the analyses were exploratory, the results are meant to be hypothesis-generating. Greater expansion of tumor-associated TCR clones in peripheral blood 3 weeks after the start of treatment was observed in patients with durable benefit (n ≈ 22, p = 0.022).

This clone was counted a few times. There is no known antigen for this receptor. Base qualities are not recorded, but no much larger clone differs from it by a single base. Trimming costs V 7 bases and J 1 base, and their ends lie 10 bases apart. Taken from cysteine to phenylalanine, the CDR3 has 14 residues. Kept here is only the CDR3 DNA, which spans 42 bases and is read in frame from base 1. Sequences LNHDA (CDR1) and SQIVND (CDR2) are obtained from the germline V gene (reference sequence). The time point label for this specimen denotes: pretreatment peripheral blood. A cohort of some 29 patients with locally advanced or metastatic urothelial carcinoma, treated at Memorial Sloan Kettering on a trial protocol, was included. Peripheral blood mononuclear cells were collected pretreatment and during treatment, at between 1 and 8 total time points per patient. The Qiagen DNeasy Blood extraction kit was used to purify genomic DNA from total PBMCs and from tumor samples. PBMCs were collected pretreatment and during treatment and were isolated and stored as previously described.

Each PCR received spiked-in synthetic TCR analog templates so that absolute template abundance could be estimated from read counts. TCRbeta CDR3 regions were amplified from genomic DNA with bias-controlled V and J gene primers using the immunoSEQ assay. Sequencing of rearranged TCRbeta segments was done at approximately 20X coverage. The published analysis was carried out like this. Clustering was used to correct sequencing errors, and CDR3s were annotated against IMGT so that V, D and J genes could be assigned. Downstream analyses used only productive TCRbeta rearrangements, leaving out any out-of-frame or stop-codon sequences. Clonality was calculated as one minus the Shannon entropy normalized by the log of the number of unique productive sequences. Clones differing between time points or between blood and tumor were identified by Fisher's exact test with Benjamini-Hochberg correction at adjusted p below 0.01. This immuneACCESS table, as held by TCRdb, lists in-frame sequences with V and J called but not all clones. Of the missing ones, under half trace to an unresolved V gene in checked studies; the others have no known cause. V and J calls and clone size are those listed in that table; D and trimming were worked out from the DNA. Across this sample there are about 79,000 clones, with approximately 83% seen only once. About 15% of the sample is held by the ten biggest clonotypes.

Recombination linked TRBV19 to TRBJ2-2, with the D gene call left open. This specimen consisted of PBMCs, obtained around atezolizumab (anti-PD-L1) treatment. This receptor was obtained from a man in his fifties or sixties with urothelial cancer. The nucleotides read TGTGCCAGTACCCCAGAGGTGAACACCGGGGAGCTGTTTTTT. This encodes CASTPEVNTGELFF.